The entry that follows covers one T cell receptor beta chain sequence. The data derive from a study of blood T cell repertoires in COVID-19. Study summary: Acute and convalescent COVID-19 specimens originated in the United States, Italy and Spain. Nucleic acid was either cDNA or gDNA, and it came from T cells, B-cell-depleted T cells, or PBMCs.

Germline CDR1 MNHEY, CDR2 SVGAGI. Trimming removed 5 bases from V and 3 bases from J; junction bases left unmatched: 8. The length of the CDR3 is 15 residues. Per the original data handling: Nucleated cell number was recorded as an estimate derived from reference gene primer amplification. Sequenced by immunoSEQ multiplex PCR; TCRdb stores in-frame clones only, minus some. V, J and clone size reflect that table, while D and trimming were determined from the DNA. This table has about 330,000 clones, roughly 83% appearing once. This sequence originates from a woman between 50 and 59 years old with acute or convalescent COVID-19. The rearrangement joins TRBV6-5 to TRBJ2-5, with 8 bases that match TRBD1. The sequenced material came from peripheral blood. The CDR3 nucleotides read TGTGCCAGCAGTACTAGGGACAGGATAGAAGAGACCCAGTACTTC. Translation gives CASSTRDRIEETQYF.